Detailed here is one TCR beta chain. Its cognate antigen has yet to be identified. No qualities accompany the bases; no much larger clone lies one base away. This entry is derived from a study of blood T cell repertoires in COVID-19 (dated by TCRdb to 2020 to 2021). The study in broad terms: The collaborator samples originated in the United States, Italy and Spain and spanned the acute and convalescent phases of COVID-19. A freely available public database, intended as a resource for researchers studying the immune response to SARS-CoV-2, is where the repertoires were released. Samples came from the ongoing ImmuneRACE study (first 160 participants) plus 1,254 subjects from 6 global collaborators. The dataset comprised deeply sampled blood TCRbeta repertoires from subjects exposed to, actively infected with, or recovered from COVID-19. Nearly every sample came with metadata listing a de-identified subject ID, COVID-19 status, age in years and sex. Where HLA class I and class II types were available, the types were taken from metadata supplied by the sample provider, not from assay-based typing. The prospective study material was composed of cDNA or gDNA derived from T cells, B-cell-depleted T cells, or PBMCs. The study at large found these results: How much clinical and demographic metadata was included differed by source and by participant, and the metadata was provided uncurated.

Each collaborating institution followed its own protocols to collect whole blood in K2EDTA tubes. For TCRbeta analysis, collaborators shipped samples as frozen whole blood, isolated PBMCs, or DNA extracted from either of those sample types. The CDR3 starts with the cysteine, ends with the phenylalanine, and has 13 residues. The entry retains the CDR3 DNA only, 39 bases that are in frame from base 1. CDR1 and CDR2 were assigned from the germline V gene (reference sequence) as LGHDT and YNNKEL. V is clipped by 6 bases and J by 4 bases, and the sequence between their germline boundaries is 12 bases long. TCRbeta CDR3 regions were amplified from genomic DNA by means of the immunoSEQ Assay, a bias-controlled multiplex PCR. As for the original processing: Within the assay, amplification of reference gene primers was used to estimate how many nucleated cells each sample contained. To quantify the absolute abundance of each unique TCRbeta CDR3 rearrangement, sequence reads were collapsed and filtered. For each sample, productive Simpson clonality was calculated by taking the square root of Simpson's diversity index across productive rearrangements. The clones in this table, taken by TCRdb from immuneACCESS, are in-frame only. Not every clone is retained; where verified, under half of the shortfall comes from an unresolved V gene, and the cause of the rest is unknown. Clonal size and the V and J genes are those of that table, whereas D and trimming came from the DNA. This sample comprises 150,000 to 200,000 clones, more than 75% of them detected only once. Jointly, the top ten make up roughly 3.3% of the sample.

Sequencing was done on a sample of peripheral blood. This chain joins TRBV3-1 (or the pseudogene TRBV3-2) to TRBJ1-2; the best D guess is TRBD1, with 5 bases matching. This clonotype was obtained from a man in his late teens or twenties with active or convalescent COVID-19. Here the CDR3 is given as CASSLPGFYGYTF. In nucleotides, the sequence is TGTGCCAGCAGTTTGCCAGGGTTCTATGGCTACACCTTC.